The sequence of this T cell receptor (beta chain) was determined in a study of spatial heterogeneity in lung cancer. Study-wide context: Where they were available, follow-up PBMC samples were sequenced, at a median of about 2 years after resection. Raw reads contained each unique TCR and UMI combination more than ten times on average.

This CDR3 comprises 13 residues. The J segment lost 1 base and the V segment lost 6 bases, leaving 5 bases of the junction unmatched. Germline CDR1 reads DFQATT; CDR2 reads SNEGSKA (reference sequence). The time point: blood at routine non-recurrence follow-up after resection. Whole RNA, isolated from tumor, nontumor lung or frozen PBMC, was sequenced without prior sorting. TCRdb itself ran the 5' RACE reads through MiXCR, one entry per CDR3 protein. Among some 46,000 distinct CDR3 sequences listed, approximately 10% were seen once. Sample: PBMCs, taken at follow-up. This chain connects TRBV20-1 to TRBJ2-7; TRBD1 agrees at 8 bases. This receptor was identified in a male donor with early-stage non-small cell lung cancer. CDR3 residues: CSARTGRSYEQYF. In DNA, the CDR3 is TGCAGTGCCAGGACAGGGAGATCCTACGAGCAGTACTTC.